This T cell receptor beta chain emerged from a study of cytomegalovirus exposure and HLA in healthy donors. There were likely unrecorded immune exposures, though donors were nominally healthy when sampled. This clone was detected a few times. Its antigen is unidentified. Study-wide points: Among TCR beta chains, those listed as cytomegalovirus-associated numbered around 180. A later analysis by the authors found several of the most significant clusters apparently linked to common viral pathogens. It is likely that the observed cluster of highly shared sequence variants was a sequencing artifact.

Primers included in the PCR were 60 Vbeta and 13 Jbeta primers. Sequencing was performed with immunoSEQ multiplex PCR; in TCRdb, only in-frame clones are kept and a portion is missing. Among approximately 150,000 clones listed, roughly 78% were seen once. This CDR3 spans 14 amino acids. Germline assignment: CDR1 LGHNA and CDR2 YSLEER. J lost 6 bases, V lost 4 bases, and 4 bases had no gene match. The TCR comes from a female donor in good health and CMV-seronegative. The sequenced material came from PBMCs. This rearrangement joins TRBV4-3 to TRBJ1-1; 11 nucleotides line up with TRBD1. The DNA for the CDR3 is TGCGCCAGCAGCCGGGGACAGGGGGGGGCTGAAGCTTTCTTT. This translates into CASSRGQGGAEAFF.